The 17 T cell receptor beta chains in this list originate from one sample, sequenced in a study of T-cell memory formation after mild COVID-19. A single record per CDR3 protein comes from TCRdb applying MiXCR to the 5' RACE reads. The top ten hold about a fifth of the sample, which has more than 350,000 distinct CDR3 sequences, more than 15% seen once. The source material was PBMCs or a T cell subset sorted from them (not recorded which). Receptor source: a man aged 18 to 29 who had mild COVID-19 (a few samples of this study predate the infection). Cell type and time point are not known.

The chain has TRBV9 and TRBJ2-5; D call uncertain. The V and J ends lost 0 bases and 5 bases respectively, with 8 bases between them. Germline V CDR1 and CDR2: SGDLS, YYNGEE. The CDR3 consists of 13 residues. The CDR3 nucleotides read TGTGCCAGCAGCGTAGATCTAATGGAGACCCAGTACTTC. It translates to CASSVDLMETQYF.

The rearrangement joins TRBV6-6 to TRBJ2-1; 9 bases agree with TRBD2. Germline V lookup: CDR1 MNHNY, CDR2 SVGAGI (reference sequence). V lost 2 bases to trimming and J lost 7 bases; unmatched junction nucleotides: 9. CDR3 size: 16 residues. CDR3 sequence (DNA): TGTGCCAGCAGTTACACGTTGCGGGGGGGATTGAATGAGCAGTTCTTC. Protein: CASSYTLRGGLNEQFF.

This clonotype was observed many times. The chain is built from TRBV27 and TRBJ1-5; TRBD1 matches at 9 bases. Germline trimming cut 0 bases from V and 6 bases from J; bases unmatched to any gene: 3. CDR3 size: 15 residues. CDR1 MNHEY and CDR2 SMNVEV come from the germline V gene (reference sequence). The CDR3 protein is CASSLSGTGIQPQHF. CDR3 coding DNA: TGTGCCAGCAGTTTATCAGGGACAGGGATTCAGCCCCAGCATTTT.

This clonotype was detected only a few times. J is TRBJ2-3 and V is TRBV4-2; 11 bases align to TRBD2. The CDR3 totals 16 residues. Germline V gene sequence: CDR1 LGHNA, CDR2 YNFKEQ. The V gene end was trimmed by 1 base and the J gene end by 2 bases; junction bases not matched to a gene: 2. The CDR3 nucleotides read TGTGCCAGCAGCCAAGGGGGACTAGCGGACACAGATACGCAGTATTTT. As protein: CASSQGGLADTDTQYF.

This clonotype was seen only a few times. The genes are TRBV9 and TRBJ2-3; 9 nucleotides align to TRBD1. This CDR3 contains 16 residues. J gave up 5 bases and V 4 bases, and 11 bases lay outside the gene matches. Germline CDR1 is SGDLS and CDR2 is YYNGEE. The DNA of the CDR3 is TGTGCCAGCAGCCTTACTCGGGACAGGGATAAAGATACGCAGTATTTT. Its translation: CASSLTRDRDKDTQYF.

This clonotype was found many times. CDR3 amino acids: CASSLGTSGGAAVDTQYF. The CDR3 DNA follows: TGCGCCAGCAGCCTCGGGACTAGCGGGGGGGCCGCGGTAGATACGCAGTATTTT. The rearrangement links TRBV4-1 to TRBJ2-3; 16 bases align to TRBD2. This CDR3 is built from 18 residues. Trimming at V came to 4 bases and at J to 5 bases, leaving 9 bases not matched to a gene. CDR1 and CDR2 from the germline V gene are MGHRA and YSYEKL.

This clonotype was seen more than once but under ten times. V gene TRBV28 combines with J gene TRBJ2-6; TRBD2 might be the D (6 bases). The CDR3 covers 17 residues. Germline CDR1 MDHEN, CDR2 SYDVKM. V was pared by 6 bases and J by 3 bases, with 18 bases between. The CDR3 DNA sequence: TGTGCCAGCAGCCTTGCGAGCGGGTCCTTTGGGGCCAACGTCCTGACTTTC. It translates to CASSLASGSFGANVLTF.

This clonotype was recorded a few times. The genes are TRBV7-2 and TRBJ1-3; TRBD1 agrees at 7 bases. The V gene end was trimmed by 5 bases and the J gene end by 3 bases; junction bases not matched to a gene: 10. The CDR3 extends over 16 amino acids. Germline V gives CDR1 SGHTA, CDR2 FQGNSA. In DNA form, the CDR3 reads TGTGCCAGCAGCCTAGGGGGCAGGGGAGGTGGAAACACCATATATTTT. Residues: CASSLGGRGGGNTIYF.

This clonotype was picked up a small number of times. The chain joins TRBV6-2 or TRBV6-3 to TRBJ2-2; 7 bases are a match to TRBD2. The germline CDR1 and CDR2 sequences are MNHEY and SVGEGT. The CDR3 extends over 14 amino acids. With 2 bases clipped from V and 5 bases from J, the junction kept 2 bases outside the gene matches. Here the CDR3 reads CASSYREGTGELFF. The CDR3 nucleotides are TGTGCCAGCAGTTACAGGGAGGGAACCGGGGAGCTGTTTTTT.

This clonotype was counted once. The V gene is TRBV6-6, the J gene TRBJ1-5, with D maybe TRBD1 (5 bases). The germline V gene encodes CDR1 MNHNY and CDR2 SVGAGI (reference sequence). Trimming stripped 4 bases from V and 0 bases from J, with 13 bases between. The CDR3 contains 16 residues. The chain's CDR3 is CASSSIGDYSNQPQHF. In nucleotides, the CDR3 is TGTGCCAGCAGTTCTATTGGGGACTATAGCAATCAGCCCCAGCATTTT.

The V gene is TRBV10-3, the J gene TRBJ1-5; D call uncertain. CDR3 size: 12 residues. The V end was cut by 10 bases, the J end by 2 bases, with 9 bases between. Germline V lookup: CDR1 ENHRY, CDR2 SYGVKD. The CDR3 DNA reads as TGTGCCACTGGCTCGGGCAATCAGCCCCAGCATTTT. Translated, it gives CATGSGNQPQHF.

The CDR3 DNA sequence: TGTGCCAGCAGCGTCACACAAGCGGGGATCACAGATACGCAGTATTTT. Residues: CASSVTQAGITDTQYF. The V call is TRBV7-9, the J call TRBJ2-3; 7 bases line up with TRBD2. V lost 5 bases to trimming and J lost 2 bases; unmatched junction nucleotides: 10. The germline gives CDR1 SEHNR, CDR2 FQNEAQ (reference sequence). There are 16 residues in the CDR3.

The rearrangement joins TRBV6-6 to TRBJ2-3; D is possibly TRBD2 (7 bases). From germline, CDR1 is MNHNY and CDR2 SVGAGI (reference sequence). CDR3 length: 16 amino acids. Trimming removed 1 base at V and 4 bases at J, with 15 bases between. The CDR3 loop is CASSYFETGRADTQYF. The CDR3 region has the DNA TGTGCCAGCAGTTACTTCGAAACAGGGAGGGCAGATACGCAGTATTTT.

This clonotype was counted a few times. This sequence joins TRBV23-1 and TRBJ2-7; 10 bases are shared with TRBD1. TRBV23-1 counts as an open reading frame of uncertain function. The CDR3 contains 15 residues. Germline trimming cut 3 bases from V and 6 bases from J; bases unmatched to any gene: 8. The CDR3 is CASSQGDRGFSEQYV. DNA for the CDR3: TGCGCCAGCAGTCAGGGGGACAGGGGTTTCTCCGAGCAGTACGTC.

There are a few counts of this clonotype. This chain's CDR3 is CASRPGLAGQETQYF. CDR3 bases: TGTGCCAGCAGACCAGGACTAGCGGGGCAGGAGACCCAGTACTTC. The chain links TRBV5-6 to TRBJ2-5, with 12 bases fitting TRBD2. From germline, CDR1 is SGHDT and CDR2 YYEEEE. The CDR3 is made up of 15 amino acids. Trimming at V came to 5 bases and at J to 5 bases, leaving 7 bases not matched to a gene.

The chain recombines TRBV5-1 with TRBJ2-1, with TRBD2 matching over 7 bases. The trim removed 5 bases at V and 0 bases at J, leaving 14 bases unmatched. CDR1 is SGHRS, CDR2 YFSETQ, per germline. This CDR3 contains 18 residues. The CDR3 DNA sequence: TGCGCCAGCAGTGTAAGTTTAGGCGGGGGAGGCTCCTACAATGAGCAGTTCTTC. As protein: CASSVSLGGGGSYNEQFF.

This clonotype came up a few times. The chain combines TRBV6-2 or TRBV6-3 with TRBJ2-1; D ambiguous. Trimming stripped 7 bases from V and 0 bases from J, with 13 bases between. This CDR3 has 15 amino acids. Germline CDR1 and CDR2: MNHEY and SVGEGT. CDR3 nucleotide sequence: TGTGCCAGCAACTACCCCCCCGGCTCCTACAATGAGCAGTTCTTC. This translates into CASNYPPGSYNEQFF.